A single sample gave rise to the 5 T cell receptor beta chains below, sequenced in a study of blood T cell repertoires in COVID-19. Profiling relied on immunoSEQ multiplex PCR, and the TCRdb table lists in-frame clones only, not all of them. The sample has about 190,000 clones, around 83% seen once; the top ten hold 4.5% to 5%. Sequencing was carried out using peripheral blood. These receptors were obtained from an elderly woman with acute or convalescent COVID-19.

This rearrangement joins TRBV18 to TRBJ1-2; no reliable D call. The CDR3 runs 14 residues. Trimming took 3 bases from V and 3 from J, leaving 11 bases between them. Per germline, CDR1 KGHSH and CDR2 LQKENI. This CDR3 reads CASSPTLRDYGYTF. In DNA, the CDR3 is TGTGCCAGCTCACCCACCCTCCGGGACTATGGCTACACCTTC.

V usage is TRBV19 and J usage is TRBJ2-3; the D gene is possibly TRBD2 (6 bases). Germline CDR1 is LNHDA and CDR2 is SQIVND (reference sequence). V dropped 5 bases and J dropped 4 bases, with 19 bases sitting between them. The CDR3 is 16 amino acids. CDR3 sequence: CASSFFSGSGSDTQYF. The CDR3 nucleotides read TGTGCCAGTAGTTTCTTTAGCGGAAGCGGCTCAGATACGCAGTATTTT.

The chain carries TRBV3-1 (or the pseudogene TRBV3-2) and TRBJ2-2, with TRBD1 matching over 9 bases. The V gene end was trimmed by 4 bases and the J gene end by 1 base; junction bases not matched to a gene: 7. The CDR3 covers 17 residues. Germline V gene data show CDR1 as LGHDT and CDR2 as YNNKEL (reference sequence). In DNA form, the CDR3 reads TGTGCCAGCAGCCTGTACGGGACAGGGAAGAACACCGGGGAGCTGTTTTTT. Its protein product is CASSLYGTGKNTGELFF.

The chain joins TRBV5-1 to TRBJ2-1; TRBD1 might be the D (5 bases). This CDR3 has 15 residues. Germline loops: CDR1 SGHRS, CDR2 YFSETQ. Trimming left V 0 bases short and J 7 bases short, with 14 bases between. The CDR3 reads CASSLAAGPVNEQFF. The CDR3 DNA reads as TGCGCCAGCAGCTTGGCAGCAGGGCCCGTTAATGAGCAGTTCTTC.

V gene TRBV4-1 combines with J gene TRBJ1-6; 7 positions match TRBD1. V shed 4 bases and J 0 bases; nucleotides not matched to a gene: 0. The CDR3 totals 15 residues. Germline V gene sequence: CDR1 MGHRA, CDR2 YSYEKL. The CDR3 DNA reads as TGCGCCAGCAGCCGGGACAGCTCCTATAATTCACCCCTCCACTTT. Its translation is CASSRDSSYNSPLHF.